This T cell receptor beta chain was profiled in a study of CD8+CD57+ T cells in acquired aplastic anemia. Broader study findings: Sharing between patients and controls was observed for twenty-nine CD8+ CDR3 sequences.

V lost 6 bases and J lost 10, with 12 bases in between. The CDR3 is 11 amino acids. This clonotype has a count of ten or more. Its target is unknown. Investigators profiled TCR beta VDJ and CDR3 from genomic DNA template. TCRdb analysed the reads with MiXCR anew, one entry per CDR3 protein. Among about 220,000 distinct CDR3 sequences, around 32% were seen once, and the ten largest hold 1% to 1.3%. The sequenced material came from sorted CD4+, CD8+, or CD8+CD57+ T cells (not recorded which) from PBMCs. The receptor comes from a human donor in good health, serving as a control. The chain combines TRBV12-3 or TRBV12-4 with TRBJ1-1; TRBD1 is a possible D gene (5 bases). The chain's CDR3 is CASRGRVAAFF. The CDR3 nucleotides read TGTGCCAGCAGGGGCAGGGTCGCAGCTTTCTTT.